A single sample is the source of the 25 T cell receptor beta chains below, sequenced in a study of T cells in Graves' hyperthyroidism and ophthalmopathy. Amplified TCR beta CDR3 regions came from RNA transcripts. Primed by the HTBI set, a first-round RT-PCR was run on the TCR CDR3. TCRdb used MiXCR to reprocess the multiplex PCR reads, holding one entry per CDR3 protein. The sample has about 410,000 distinct CDR3 sequences; about 15% are singletons. The specimen sequenced was blood. Every receptor here comes from a man in his late teens or twenties with Graves' ophthalmopathy.

J is TRBJ1-4 and V is TRBV12-5; tentatively, D is TRBD1 (6 bases). The germline V gene has CDR1 LGHNT and CDR2 FRNRAP. CDR3 length: 15 amino acids. V lost 0 bases to trimming and J lost 8 bases, with 13 bases between them. The CDR3 DNA follows: TGTGCTAGTGGTTTGGTAGCCAGGGGTGGCGAAAAACTGTTTTTT. It encodes CASGLVARGGEKLFF.

The table lists this clonotype with many counts. The CDR3 coding sequence is TGTGCCAGCAGCTACGGAACAGGGGGCTACGAGCAGTACTTC. This codes for CASSYGTGGYEQYF. The gene calls are TRBV7-2 and TRBJ2-7, with 8 bases that match TRBD1. The CDR3 extends over 14 amino acids. Trimming removed 4 bases from V and 3 bases from J; junction bases left unmatched: 5. Germline V gene sequence: CDR1 SGHTA, CDR2 FQGNSA.

This clonotype was picked up a small number of times. The chain is built from TRBV18 and TRBJ2-3; no clear D. This CDR3 contains 13 residues. V was clipped by 2 bases and J by 2 bases, with 5 bases between them. CDR1 KGHSH and CDR2 LQKENI come from the germline V gene. CDR3 residues: CASSPVTTDTQYF. For the CDR3, the DNA is TGTGCCAGCTCACCAGTCACCACAGATACGCAGTATTTT.

In its sample, this clonotype was seen many times. In nucleotides, the CDR3 is TGTGCCACCAGTGATATGGACACATCGAAAGACGGCAATCAGCCCCAGCATTTT. This gives the protein CATSDMDTSKDGNQPQHF. This chain connects TRBV24-1 to TRBJ1-5, with a tentative D call TRBD1 (5 bases). There are 18 residues in the CDR3. Germline V gives CDR1 KGHDR, CDR2 SFDVKD. The germline V and J ends were trimmed by 3 bases and 2 bases, with 19 bases remaining between them.

CDR3 region: CASSLAQGANEQYF. DNA for the CDR3: TGTGCCAGCAGCTTAGCACAGGGGGCCAACGAGCAGTACTTC. J is TRBJ2-7 and V is TRBV5-4; TRBD1 matches 9 bases. Germline lookup yields CDR1 SGHNT and CDR2 YYREEE (reference sequence). The CDR3 is 14 amino acids. V shed 2 bases, J shed 5 bases, and the junction held 5 bases outside the gene matches.

This clonotype was observed a few times. This sequence joins TRBV5-4 and TRBJ2-7; no clear D. The CDR3 length is 14 residues. Germline V lookup: CDR1 SGHNT, CDR2 YYREEE (reference sequence). Trimming took 4 bases from V and 4 from J, leaving 15 bases between them. This CDR3 is CASSGQWPGYEQYF. For the CDR3, the DNA is TGTGCCAGCAGCGGGCAGTGGCCCGGGTACGAGCAGTACTTC.

This clonotype has a handful of counts. This chain uses TRBV24-1 with TRBJ2-1; maybe TRBD1 (6 bases). The CDR3 is made up of 15 amino acids. From germline, CDR1 is KGHDR and CDR2 SFDVKD. The V and J ends lost 3 bases and 4 bases respectively, with 12 bases between them. CDR3 DNA: TGTGCCACCAGTGATCCCGGGACACCTTACAATGAGCAGTTCTTC. Amino acid sequence: CATSDPGTPYNEQFF.

This clonotype was detected ten times or more. The chain carries TRBV4-1 and TRBJ1-2, with D unclear. CDR3 length: 13 residues. V lost 5 bases and J 4 bases, leaving 11 bases between the germline ends. Looked up from germline, CDR1 is MGHRA and CDR2 is YSYEKL. The DNA for the CDR3 is TGCGCCAGCAGCGACCTGGACGGCTATGGCTACACCTTC. Protein product: CASSDLDGYGYTF.

This chain joins TRBV7-2 and TRBJ2-7; D perhaps matches TRBD2 (6 bases). V was pared by 3 bases and J by 2 bases, with 11 bases between. The CDR3 totals 14 residues. CDR1 is SGHTA, CDR2 FQGNSA, per germline. In DNA form, the CDR3 reads TGTGCCAGCAGCTTGCCTGGGGGGACCTACGAGCAGTACTTC. The encoded protein is CASSLPGGTYEQYF. Together with reference TRBV7-2 and TRBJ2-7, the CDR3 gives the full variable domain: GAGVSQSPSNKVTEKGKDVELRCDPISGHTALYWYRQSLGQGLEFLIYFQGNSAPDKSGLPSDRFSAERTGGSVSTLTIQRTQQEDSAVYLCASSLPGGTYEQYFGPGTRLTVT.

Of note for this clonotype: A much larger clone differs by one base, so this may be a read error. This chain connects TRBV24-1 to TRBJ2-3; TRBD2 matches at 11 bases. Germline V gene sequence: CDR1 KGHDR, CDR2 SFDVKD. This CDR3 region has 21 residues. V was pared by 9 bases and J by 1 base, with 23 bases of the junction left unmatched. The CDR3: CATSGLTPPGLAAGGTDTQYF. The DNA for the CDR3 is TGTGCCACCTCGGGGCTTACACCTCCGGGACTAGCGGCAGGAGGCACAGATACGCAGTATTTT.

This clonotype was picked up many times. The chain is built from TRBV4-1 and TRBJ2-5; the D is unclear. V was trimmed by 1 base and J by 3 bases, leaving 9 bases between them. This CDR3 comprises 14 residues. The germline V gene has CDR1 MGHRA and CDR2 YSYEKL. This chain's CDR3 is CASSQGLREETQYF. Here the CDR3 DNA reads TGCGCCAGCAGCCAAGGATTGCGCGAAGAGACCCAGTACTTC.

This clonotype was seen only a few times. This chain connects TRBV4-1 to TRBJ1-4, with D unclear. Looked up from germline, CDR1 is MGHRA and CDR2 is YSYEKL. The CDR3 totals 13 residues. The V end lost 9 bases, the J end lost 7 bases, and 15 bases lay between the germline ends. CDR3 bases: TGCGCCAGTAGTAGTGGGTCAGCTGAAAAACTGTTTTTT. It is translated as CASSSGSAEKLFF.

This clonotype was seen a handful of times. V usage is TRBV4-1 and J usage is TRBJ2-1; 8 bases are shared with TRBD2. V lost 3 bases to trimming and J lost 7 bases; unmatched junction nucleotides: 8. CDR1 is MGHRA, CDR2 YSYEKL, per germline. The CDR3 covers 15 residues. In nucleotides, the CDR3 is TGCGCCAGCAGCCAGATAGCGGGGCTTGGGAATGAGCAGTTCTTC. Translated: CASSQIAGLGNEQFF.

On this clonotype: This clone may be a read error of a much larger clone one base away. The chain recombines TRBV9 with TRBJ2-1; a possible D gene is TRBD1 (6 bases). The CDR3 spans 14 residues. Germline V lookup: CDR1 SGDLS, CDR2 YYNGEE. This CDR3 reads CASSQEQGYKEQFF. In nucleotides, the CDR3 is TGCGCCAGCAGCCAAGAACAGGGATACAAGGAGCAGTTCTTC.

Many counts were recorded for this clonotype. The chain joins TRBV11-2 to TRBJ2-7; D is undetermined. Germline V gene lookup returns CDR1 SGHAT and CDR2 FQNNGV. Trimming shortened V by 0 bases and J by 7 bases, and 10 bases separated the two germline ends. There are 13 residues in the CDR3. This CDR3 reads CASSLDRNGEQYF. The CDR3 DNA reads as TGTGCCAGCAGCTTAGATAGGAACGGGGAGCAGTACTTC.

This clonotype was detected only a few times. V is TRBV6-1 and J is TRBJ2-7; 9 bases line up with TRBD2. Germline V gene data show CDR1 as MNHNS and CDR2 as SASEGT. There are 14 residues in the CDR3. V shed 8 bases, J shed 4 bases, and the junction held 9 bases outside the gene matches. The CDR3 DNA reads as TGTGCCAGCTGTAGGACTAGCGACCCTTACGAGCAGTACTTC. Translating it yields CASCRTSDPYEQYF.

The table lists this clonotype with many counts. The chain recombines TRBV11-2 with TRBJ1-4; D is possibly TRBD1 (5 bases). Trimming removed 1 base at V and 3 bases at J, with 9 bases between. CDR3 size: 15 residues. Germline CDR1 and CDR2: SGHAT and FQNNGV. As DNA, the CDR3 is TGTGCCAGCAGCTTAGTCAGGGTGGCTAATGAAAAACTGTTTTTT. Translation gives CASSLVRVANEKLFF.

This clonotype was seen ten or more times. V gene TRBV2 combines with J gene TRBJ1-5; D is unclear. The CDR3 length is 12 residues. The germline V gene has CDR1 SNHLY and CDR2 FYNNEI. V lost 7 bases and J 7 bases, leaving 11 bases between the germline ends. In DNA form, the CDR3 reads TGTGCCAGCACAGGACCGGGGCAGCCCCAGCATTTT. The encoded protein is CASTGPGQPQHF.

This clonotype was seen repeatedly, ten times or more. As DNA, the CDR3 is TGTGCCAGCAGCCAGGGACAATTCCCTGGCTACACCTTC. This codes for CASSQGQFPGYTF. The chain links TRBV7-8 to TRBJ1-2; possibly TRBD1 for D (6 bases). Germline V gives CDR1 SGHVS, CDR2 FQNEAQ. The CDR3 sequence is 13 residues long. Between the trimmed V and J ends, which lost 5 bases and 7 bases, there was a span of 14 bases.

This clonotype was seen repeatedly, ten times or more. This rearrangement joins TRBV20-1 to TRBJ1-4, with D tentatively TRBD1 (6 bases). CDR3 length equals 14 residues. Germline V lookup: CDR1 DFQATT, CDR2 SNEGSKA (reference sequence). The V and J ends lost 2 bases and 8 bases respectively, with 15 bases between them. CDR3 coding DNA: TGCAGTGCTAGACCACAGGGTCTCGGAGAAAAACTGTTTTTT. This translates into CSARPQGLGEKLFF.

This clonotype occurred many times. J is TRBJ2-3 and V is TRBV2, with 11 bases identical to TRBD2. The CDR3 covers 18 residues. The V and J ends lost 6 bases and 3 bases, in that order; junction bases with no gene match: 14. The germline CDR1 and CDR2 sequences are SNHLY and FYNNEI. CDR3: CASREDRSLAGGTDTQYF. The CDR3 DNA is TGTGCCAGCAGGGAGGACAGAAGTCTAGCGGGGGGAACAGATACGCAGTATTTT.

This clonotype was recorded at least ten times. The CDR3 loop is CATSDFSGSGQVYEQYF. DNA for the CDR3: TGTGCCACCAGTGATTTTTCAGGATCCGGACAGGTCTACGAGCAGTACTTC. This chain links TRBV24-1 with TRBJ2-7, with TRBD1 matching 7 bases. The germline V gene encodes CDR1 KGHDR and CDR2 SFDVKD. V was clipped by 1 base and J by 3 bases; unmatched bases: 11. There are 17 residues in the CDR3.

The chain employs TRBV7-2 and TRBJ1-2; 9 positions match TRBD1. This CDR3 has 16 residues. Germline V gene sequence: CDR1 SGHTA, CDR2 FQGNSA. The junction had 11 bases not matched to a gene; V was cut back by 1 base and J by 8 bases. This CDR3 reads CASSLGGKRTGVGYTF. The CDR3 nucleotides read TGTGCCAGCAGCTTAGGCGGTAAAAGGACAGGGGTAGGCTACACCTTC.

This clonotype has at least ten counts. This chain joins TRBV2 and TRBJ2-7; TRBD1 is a possible D gene (5 bases). Trimming took off 7 bases at V and 5 bases at J, with 9 bases between the two ends. The germline V gene encodes CDR1 SNHLY and CDR2 FYNNEI. This CDR3 comprises 11 residues. CDR3 residues: CASTGFHEQYF. The CDR3 nucleotides read TGTGCCAGCACAGGGTTCCACGAGCAGTACTTC.

The genes are TRBV19 and TRBJ1-6, with TRBD1 matching 11 bases. CDR1 and CDR2 (germline): LNHDA, SQIVND (reference sequence). The CDR3 length is 16 residues. V dropped 5 bases and J dropped 10; count of bases not matched to a gene: 10. CDR3 region: CASSPRPGQGGSPLHF. The CDR3, as DNA: TGTGCCAGTAGTCCTAGACCGGGACAGGGGGGATCACCCCTCCACTTT.